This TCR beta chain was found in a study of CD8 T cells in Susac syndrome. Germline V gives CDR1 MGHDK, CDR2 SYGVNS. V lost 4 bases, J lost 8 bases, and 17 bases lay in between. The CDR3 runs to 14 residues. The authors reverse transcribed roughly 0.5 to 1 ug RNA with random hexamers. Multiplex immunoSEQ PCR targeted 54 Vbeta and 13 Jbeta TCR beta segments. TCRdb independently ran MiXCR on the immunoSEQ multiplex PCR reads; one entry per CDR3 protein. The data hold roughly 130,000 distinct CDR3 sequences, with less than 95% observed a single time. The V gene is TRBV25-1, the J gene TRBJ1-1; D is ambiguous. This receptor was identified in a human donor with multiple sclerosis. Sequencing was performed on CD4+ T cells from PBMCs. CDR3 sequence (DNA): TGTGCCAGCAGTGTTACCGGAGGACCGGGGGAAGCTTTCTTT. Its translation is CASSVTGGPGEAFF. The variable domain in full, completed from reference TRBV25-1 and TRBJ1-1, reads EADIYQTPRYLVIGTGKKITLECSQTMGHDKMYWYQQDPGMELHLIHYSYGVNSTEKGDLSSESTVSRIRTEHFPLTLESARPSHTSQYLCASSVTGGPGEAFFGQGTRLTVV.